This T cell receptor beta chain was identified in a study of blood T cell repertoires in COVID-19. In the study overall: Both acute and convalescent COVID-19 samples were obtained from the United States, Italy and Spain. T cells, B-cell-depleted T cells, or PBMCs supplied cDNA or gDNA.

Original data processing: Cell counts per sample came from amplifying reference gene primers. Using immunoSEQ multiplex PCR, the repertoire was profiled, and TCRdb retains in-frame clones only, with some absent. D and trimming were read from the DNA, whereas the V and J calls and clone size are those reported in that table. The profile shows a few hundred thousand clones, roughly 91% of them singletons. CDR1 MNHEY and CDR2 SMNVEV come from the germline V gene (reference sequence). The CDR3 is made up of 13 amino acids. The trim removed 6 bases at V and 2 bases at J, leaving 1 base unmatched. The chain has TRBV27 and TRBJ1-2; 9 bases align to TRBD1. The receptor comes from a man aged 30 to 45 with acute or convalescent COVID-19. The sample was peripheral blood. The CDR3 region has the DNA TGTGCCAGCAGACAGGGGGCGAACTATGGCTACACCTTC. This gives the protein CASRQGANYGYTF.